These 10 T cell receptor beta chains came from one sample sequenced in a study of T cell responses to AZD1222 COVID-19 vaccine. Here immunoSEQ multiplex PCR was the method, and the copy in TCRdb shows in-frame clones only, minus some. The sample lists about 100,000 clones, 89% seen once, with roughly 3.2% in the top ten. This specimen consisted of peripheral blood, obtained on day 0 of MenACWY control vaccination. The receptors come from an adult in good health.

V gene TRBV7-3 combines with J gene TRBJ2-2, with D perhaps given as TRBD1 or TRBD2 (6 bases each). The CDR3 spans 15 residues. V lost 3 bases to trimming and J lost 2 bases, with 10 bases between them. Germline V CDR1 and CDR2: SGHTA, FQGTGA. CDR3: CASSFAGHNTGELFF. The CDR3 DNA follows: TGTGCCAGCAGCTTTGCGGGACACAACACCGGGGAGCTGTTTTTT.

This clone was found once. V and J are TRBV19 and TRBJ2-1; 12 bases map to TRBD2. There are 16 residues in the CDR3. Trimming took 5 bases from V and 3 from J; bases not matched to a gene: 5. From germline, CDR1 is LNHDA and CDR2 SQIVND (reference sequence). CDR3 sequence: CASSLAGGRDYNEQFF. In nucleotides, the CDR3 is TGTGCCAGTAGTCTAGCGGGGGGGAGGGACTACAATGAGCAGTTCTTC. Combining the CDR3 with reference TRBV19 and TRBJ2-1 gives the whole variable domain DGGITQSPKYLFRKEGQNVTLSCEQNLNHDAMYWYRQDPGQGLRLIYYSQIVNDFQKGDIAEGYSVSREKKESFPLTVTSAQKNPTAFYLCASSLAGGRDYNEQFFGPGTRLTVL.

The CDR3 here is CASSIAAGSYGYTF. CDR3 DNA: TGTGCCAGTAGTATAGCAGCAGGGAGTTATGGCTACACCTTC. The J gene is TRBJ1-2, the V gene TRBV19; the D gene is possibly TRBD1 (5 bases). Deletions cut 1 base from V and 5 bases from J, with 11 bases between. CDR1 is LNHDA, CDR2 SQIVND, per germline (reference sequence). This CDR3 contains 14 residues.

The chain links TRBV6-5 to TRBJ1-5, with D uncertain. V was clipped by 5 bases and J by 7 bases, with 6 bases between them. The CDR3 is 11 amino acids. Germline values: CDR1 MNHEY, CDR2 SVGAGI. The CDR3 DNA follows: TGTGCCAGCAGTCGAGACCAGCCCCAGCATTTT. Protein sequence: CASSRDQPQHF.

This chain joins TRBV3-1 (or the pseudogene TRBV3-2) and TRBJ1-2, with 7 positions matching TRBD1. CDR3 length: 14 amino acids. V shed 0 bases, J shed 7 bases, and the junction held 5 bases outside the gene matches. CDR1 LGHDT and CDR2 YNNKEL come from the germline V gene (reference sequence). The CDR3 DNA is TGTGCCAGCAGCCAAGATCAGACAGGGTTTGGCTACACCTTC. Its protein product is CASSQDQTGFGYTF.

The chain has TRBV14 and TRBJ1-2; D is uncertain. V lost 0 bases to trimming and J lost 4 bases, with 12 bases between them. The CDR3 totals 15 residues. Germline-derived CDR1 and CDR2 are SGHDN and FVKESK. CDR3 amino acids: CASSQDLSPLYGYTF. The CDR3 bases are TGTGCCAGCAGCCAAGATCTATCGCCCCTCTATGGCTACACCTTC.

The rearrangement uses TRBV29-1 and TRBJ1-1, with a weak D call TRBD1 (5 bases). CDR3 size: 13 residues. Germline values: CDR1 SQVTM, CDR2 ANQGSEA. V was clipped by 4 bases and J by 4 bases, with 13 bases between them. The CDR3 spells CSVVGGSSTEAFF. In DNA form, the CDR3 reads TGCAGCGTTGTTGGGGGATCGAGCACTGAAGCTTTCTTT.

This clone was seen just once. The chain combines TRBV4-1 with TRBJ1-2; D gene ambiguous. Germline CDR1 and CDR2: MGHRA and YSYEKL. Between the trimmed V and J ends, which lost 0 bases and 8 bases, there was a span of 16 bases. This CDR3 spans 15 amino acids. CDR3 nucleotides: TGCGCCAGCAGCCAAGAATTCGATTCGGGCCGAGGCTACACCTTC. The encoded protein is CASSQEFDSGRGYTF.

This clone showed up just a few times. The chain carries TRBV3-1 (or the pseudogene TRBV3-2) and TRBJ1-6, with no clear D. The V end was cut by 3 bases, the J end by 6 bases, with 6 bases between. CDR1 and CDR2 (germline): LGHDT, YNNKEL (reference sequence). The CDR3 is 13 amino acids. The DNA for the CDR3 is TGTGCCAGCAGCCAGGATGTTAATTCACCCCTCCACTTT. This translates into CASSQDVNSPLHF.

The chain joins TRBV25-1 to TRBJ2-7; 8 bases are a match to TRBD1. The ends lost 5 bases at V and 4 bases at J; junction bases unmatched: 10. The CDR3 contains 15 residues. In germline, CDR1 is MGHDK, CDR2 SYGVNS. The CDR3 nucleotides are TGTGCCAGCAGTCCCAGGACAGGGACTCGGTACGAGCAGTACTTC. Translation: CASSPRTGTRYEQYF.